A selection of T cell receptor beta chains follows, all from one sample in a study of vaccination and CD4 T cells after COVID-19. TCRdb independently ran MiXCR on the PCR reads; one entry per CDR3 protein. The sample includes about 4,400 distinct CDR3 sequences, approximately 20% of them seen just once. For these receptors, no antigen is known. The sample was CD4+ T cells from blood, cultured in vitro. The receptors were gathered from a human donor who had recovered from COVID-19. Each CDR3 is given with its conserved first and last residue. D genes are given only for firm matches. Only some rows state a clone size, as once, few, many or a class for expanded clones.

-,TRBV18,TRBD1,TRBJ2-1,CASSLGQGAYNEQFF,TGTGCCAGCTCACTGGGACAGGGGGCGTACAATGAGCAGTTCTTC
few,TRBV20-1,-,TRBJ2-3,CSARVGGDTQYF,TGCAGTGCTAGAGTTGGGGGAGATACGCAGTATTTT
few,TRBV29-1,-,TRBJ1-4,CSVAREGEKLFF,TGCAGCGTTGCAAGGGAAGGTGAAAAACTGTTTTTT
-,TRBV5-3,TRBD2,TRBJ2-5,CASSFEVGGRETQYF,TGTGCCAGCAGCTTTGAGGTCGGGGGGAGAGAGACCCAGTACTTC
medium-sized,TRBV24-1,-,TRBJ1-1,CATSDSQGTEAFF,TGTGCCACCAGTGATTCACAGGGCACTGAAGCTTTCTTT
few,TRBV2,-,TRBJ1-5,CASRAGTLSNQPQHF,TGTGCCAGCAGAGCCGGGACACTAAGCAATCAGCCCCAGCATTTT
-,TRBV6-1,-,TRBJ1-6,CASSEAWTSYNSPLHF,TGTGCCAGCAGTGAAGCATGGACCTCGTATAATTCACCCCTCCACTTT
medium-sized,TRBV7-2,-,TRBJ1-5,CASLPGGAEQPQHF,TGTGCCAGCCTCCCGGGGGGGGCAGAGCAGCCCCAGCATTTT
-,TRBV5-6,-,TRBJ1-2,CASSLDRSYGYTF,TGTGCCAGCAGCTTAGACAGGTCCTATGGCTACACCTTC
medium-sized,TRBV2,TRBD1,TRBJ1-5,CASTAGGQGIQPQHF,TGTGCCAGCACCGCAGGGGGACAGGGAATTCAGCCCCAGCATTTT
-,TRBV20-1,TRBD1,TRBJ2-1,CSAWGQSSYNEQFF,TGCAGTGCCTGGGGACAGAGCTCCTACAATGAGCAGTTCTTC
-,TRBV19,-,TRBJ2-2,CASSTPRTANTGELFF,TGTGCCAGTAGTACCCCGCGGACAGCGAACACCGGGGAGCTGTTTTTT
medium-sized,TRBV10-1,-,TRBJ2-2,CASSGYLGELFF,TGCGCCAGCAGTGGGTACCTCGGGGAGCTGTTTTTT
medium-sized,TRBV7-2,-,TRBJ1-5,CASSLRSGNGRPQHF,TGTGCCAGCAGCTTAAGGTCGGGGAACGGTCGGCCCCAGCATTTT
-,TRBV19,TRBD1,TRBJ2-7,CASSGTGGYEQYF,TGTGCCAGTAGTGGGACAGGGGGCTACGAGCAGTACTTC
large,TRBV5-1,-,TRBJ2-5,CASSLMGRGQETQYF,TGCGCCAGCAGCTTGATGGGCCGGGGCCAAGAGACCCAGTACTTC
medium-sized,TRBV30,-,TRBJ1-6,CAWSGTVRYNSPLHF,TGTGCCTGGAGTGGGACAGTACGCTATAATTCACCCCTCCACTTT
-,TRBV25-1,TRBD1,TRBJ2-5,CASTRRTGETQYF,TGTGCCAGCACCCGTCGGACAGGAGAGACCCAGTACTTC
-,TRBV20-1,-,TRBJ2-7,CSARTGGPGYEQYF,TGCAGTGCTAGGACCGGGGGGCCCGGGTACGAGCAGTACTTC
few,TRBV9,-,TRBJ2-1,CASSVGRAYDEQFF,TGTGCCAGCAGCGTGGGCAGGGCATACGATGAGCAGTTCTTC
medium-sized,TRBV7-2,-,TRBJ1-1,CASSLARKSTMEAREAFF,TGTGCCAGCAGCCTCGCCCGCAAATCCACTATGGAAGCCCGTGAAGCTTTCTTT
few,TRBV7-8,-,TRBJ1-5,CASSLSQGAVQPQHF,TGTGCCAGCAGCTTAAGTCAGGGTGCAGTACAGCCCCAGCATTTT
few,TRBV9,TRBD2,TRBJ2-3,CASSVTSGGASTDTQYF,TGTGCCAGCAGCGTGACTAGCGGGGGGGCGAGCACAGATACGCAGTATTTT
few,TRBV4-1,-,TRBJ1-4,CASSHSGGGAGNEKLFF,TGCGCCAGCAGCCACTCTGGAGGGGGGGCAGGGAATGAAAAACTGTTTTTT
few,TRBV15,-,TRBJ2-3,CATSRAHRVADTQYF,TGTGCCACCAGCAGAGCCCACAGGGTCGCAGATACGCAGTATTTT
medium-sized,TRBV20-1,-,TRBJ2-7,CSAQHRDYEQYF,TGCAGTGCCCAGCACAGGGACTACGAGCAGTACTTC
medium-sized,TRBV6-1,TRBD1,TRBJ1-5,CATKTGSNQPQHF,TGTGCCACTAAGACAGGGTCGAATCAGCCCCAGCATTTT
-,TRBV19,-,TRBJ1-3,CASSITGLSGNTIYF,TGTGCCAGTAGTATAACAGGGCTCTCTGGAAACACCATATATTTT
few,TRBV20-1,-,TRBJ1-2,CSARAGANYGYTF,TGCAGTGCTAGGGCAGGAGCTAACTATGGCTACACCTTC
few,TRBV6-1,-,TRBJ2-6,CASSQNSKGPSGANVLTF,TGTGCCAGCAGTCAGAACAGTAAGGGGCCCTCTGGGGCCAACGTCCTGACTTTC
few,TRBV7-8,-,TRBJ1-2,CASSPKHVVERDGYTF,TGTGCCAGCAGTCCAAAACATGTCGTCGAGCGCGATGGCTACACCTTC
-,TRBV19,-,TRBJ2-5,CASSPSRAEETQYF,TGTGCCAGTAGTCCCTCCCGAGCGGAGGAGACCCAGTACTTC
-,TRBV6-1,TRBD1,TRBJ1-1,CTSSGGQGRGTEAFF,TGTACCAGCAGTGGGGGACAGGGGCGCGGCACTGAAGCTTTCTTT
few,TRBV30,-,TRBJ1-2,CAWSGRADYGYTF,TGTGCCTGGAGTGGCAGGGCGGACTATGGCTACACCTTC
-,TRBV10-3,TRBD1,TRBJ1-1,CAIGTEDKTNTEAFF,TGTGCCATCGGGACAGAAGACAAGACAAACACTGAAGCTTTCTTT
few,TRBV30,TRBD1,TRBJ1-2,CAWETGESNYGYTF,TGTGCCTGGGAGACAGGGGAATCCAACTATGGCTACACCTTC
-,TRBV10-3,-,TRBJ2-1,CAISGPGGDFNEQFF,TGTGCCATCAGTGGCCCAGGGGGGGATTTCAATGAGCAGTTCTTC
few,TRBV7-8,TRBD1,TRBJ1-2,CASSLGTGSSGRGYTF,TGTGCCAGCAGCCTTGGGACAGGTAGCAGCGGTAGGGGCTACACCTTC
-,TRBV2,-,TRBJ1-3,CASSLEGGGTGNTIYF,TGTGCCAGCAGTCTAGAGGGCGGAGGGACTGGAAACACCATATATTTT
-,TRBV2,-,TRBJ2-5,CASSEAGGRTQYF,TGTGCCAGCAGTGAAGCCGGGGGGCGGACCCAGTACTTC
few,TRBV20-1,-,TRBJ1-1,CSASTLNTEAFF,TGCAGTGCATCGACACTGAACACTGAAGCTTTCTTT
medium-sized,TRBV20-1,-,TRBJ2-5,CSASPFGGEETQYF,TGCAGTGCTAGCCCCTTCGGAGGGGAAGAGACCCAGTACTTC
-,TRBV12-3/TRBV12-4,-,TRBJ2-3,CASSTATFRQYF,TGTGCCAGCAGTACTGCCACGTTCAGGCAGTATTTT
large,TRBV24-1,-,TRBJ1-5,CATISPGIYYSNQPQHF,TGTGCCACCATAAGCCCAGGGATATACTATAGCAATCAGCCCCAGCATTTT
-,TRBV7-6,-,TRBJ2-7,CASSALQGYEQYF,TGTGCCAGCAGCGCGTTACAGGGCTACGAGCAGTACTTC
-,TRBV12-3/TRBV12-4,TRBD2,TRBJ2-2,CASSTSGVNTGELFF,TGTGCCAGCAGTACTAGCGGGGTGAACACCGGGGAGCTGTTTTTT